The 27 T cell receptor beta chains presented below share a single source sample, sequenced in a study of blood T cell repertoires in COVID-19. Here immunoSEQ multiplex PCR was the method, and the copy in TCRdb shows in-frame clones only, minus some. The sample yields under 50,000 clones, about 92% seen once. Sequences were obtained from peripheral blood. All receptors derive from a man in his sixties with COVID-19, enrolled during active disease.

The chain links TRBV6-2 or TRBV6-3 to TRBJ1-1, with D uncertain. This CDR3 region has 13 residues. The germline V gene has CDR1 MNHEY and CDR2 SVGEGT. V lost 4 bases to trimming and J lost 1 base, with 7 bases between them. The CDR3 spells CASSSLGNTEAFF. The CDR3 bases are TGTGCCAGCAGTTCTCTCGGGAACACTGAAGCTTTCTTT.

The rearrangement joins TRBV5-1 to TRBJ2-7, with 15 bases that match TRBD2. The CDR3 is made up of 13 amino acids. V lost 7 bases to trimming and J lost 4 bases; unmatched junction nucleotides: 0. From germline, CDR1 is SGHRS and CDR2 YFSETQ. Written as DNA, the CDR3 is TGCGCCAGCGGGACTAGCGGGGGGTACGAGCAGTACTTC. Its translation: CASGTSGGYEQYF.

V and J are TRBV28 and TRBJ2-1; 7 bases match TRBD1. This CDR3 contains 13 residues. V was clipped by 2 bases and J by 15 bases; unmatched bases: 10. Per the germline V gene, CDR1 is MDHEN and CDR2 is SYDVKM. The CDR3 DNA follows: TGTGCCAGCAGTTTACTGACCCGGGACAGACCGTTCTTC. Its protein is CASSLLTRDRPFF.

The V and J genes are TRBV5-4 and TRBJ2-7; a weak D match, TRBD2 (7 bases). This CDR3 has 13 amino acids. The germline V gene has CDR1 SGHNT and CDR2 YYREEE (reference sequence). With 3 bases removed from V and 10 bases from J, the gap between germline ends came to 17 bases. As DNA, the CDR3 is TGTGCCAGCAGCTACACAGAGGGGGGGTTTCAGTACTTC. It specifies CASSYTEGGFQYF.

The rearrangement uses TRBV5-5 and TRBJ1-2, with 9 nucleotides matching TRBD1. V shed 4 bases and J 2 bases; nucleotides not matched to a gene: 3. The V gene's germline CDR1 is SGHKS and CDR2 YYEKEE (reference sequence). This CDR3 spans 14 amino acids. In DNA, the CDR3 is TGTGCCAGCAGCCCTGGGACAGGGAACTATGGCTACACCTTC. It yields the protein CASSPGTGNYGYTF. Drawing the rest from reference TRBV5-5 and TRBJ1-2, the complete variable domain is DAGVTQSPTHLIKTRGQQVTLRCSPISGHKSVSWYQQVLGQGPQFIFQYYEKEERGRGNFPDRFSARQFPNYSSELNVNALLLGDSALYLCASSPGTGNYGYTFGSGTRLTVV.

The chain recombines TRBV5-5 with TRBJ1-2; D not resolved. Trimming removed 0 bases from V and 0 bases from J, with 6 bases in between. The length of the CDR3 is 14 residues. Germline assignment: CDR1 SGHKS and CDR2 YYEKEE (reference sequence). In DNA, the CDR3 is TGTGCCAGCAGCTTGGCGGGTACTAACTATGGCTACACCTTC. It translates to CASSLAGTNYGYTF.

The chain combines TRBV6-5 with TRBJ2-5, with D possibly TRBD2 on 6 matching bases. V shed 5 bases and J shed 2 bases, with 12 bases lying between them. The CDR3 is made up of 14 amino acids. The germline gives CDR1 MNHEY, CDR2 SVGAGI. The CDR3 bases are TGTGCCAGCAGTCGCGGGGCAGCTCAAGAGACCCAGTACTTC. It specifies CASSRGAAQETQYF.

The chain recombines TRBV3-1 (or the pseudogene TRBV3-2) with TRBJ2-5; 12 nucleotides match TRBD2. V lost 2 bases, J lost 5 bases, and 9 bases stayed unmatched. Germline V gene sequence: CDR1 LGHDT, CDR2 YNNKEL (reference sequence). This CDR3 region has 17 residues. Here the CDR3 reads CASSQSSLAGGSETQYF. CDR3 DNA sequence: TGTGCCAGCAGCCAATCTTCACTAGCGGGGGGTAGCGAGACCCAGTACTTC.

The chain has TRBV10-3 and TRBJ1-5, with D perhaps TRBD1 (6 bases). This CDR3 contains 14 residues. Per the germline V gene, CDR1 is ENHRY and CDR2 is SYGVKD. V gave up 3 bases and J gave up 6 bases, with 12 bases separating them. The CDR3 DNA reads as TGTGCCATCAGTGAAGGACAGTCGGTTCAGCCCCAGCATTTT. It is translated as CAISEGQSVQPQHF.

This clone came up once. V gene TRBV6-5 combines with J gene TRBJ2-5, with 7 bases lining up with TRBD1. Germline values: CDR1 MNHEY, CDR2 SVGAGI. The CDR3 sequence is 13 residues long. V lost 6 bases and J lost 2; bases outside the gene matches: 3. CDR3: CASRRGQQETQYF. The DNA of the CDR3 is TGTGCCAGCAGGAGGGGACAGCAAGAGACCCAGTACTTC.

The chain is built from TRBV19 and TRBJ2-1, with 10 positions matching TRBD2. From germline, CDR1 is LNHDA and CDR2 SQIVND (reference sequence). With V trimmed by 1 base and J by 6 bases, 12 bases remained unmatched. The CDR3 contains 18 residues. In DNA form, the CDR3 reads TGTGCCAGTAGTATAGGGGCTAGGGCTAGCGGGAGACTCAATGAGCAGTTCTTC. Amino acid sequence: CASSIGARASGRLNEQFF.

The rearrangement uses TRBV7-2 and TRBJ2-1; 10 nucleotides agree with TRBD2. Unmatched junction bases numbered 19, after V lost 5 bases and J lost 9 bases. CDR1 and CDR2 from the germline V gene are SGHTA and FQGNSA. The CDR3 totals 18 residues. The CDR3 DNA reads as TGTGCCAGCAGCCACCCGCTTGGAGGAGCGGGAGGGCCTGGTGAGCAGTTCTTC. Protein sequence: CASSHPLGGAGGPGEQFF.

The chain links TRBV5-1 to TRBJ1-3; the D gene is possibly TRBD1 (6 bases). Trimming removed 0 bases at V and 4 bases at J, with 11 bases between. The CDR3 extends over 15 amino acids. The V gene's germline CDR1 is SGHRS and CDR2 YFSETQ. CDR3 nucleotides: TGCGCCAGCAGCTTGGTTCAGGGGCAGGGAAACACCATATATTTT. This codes for CASSLVQGQGNTIYF.

The chain recombines TRBV6-5 with TRBJ1-6; D unclear. The CDR3 has 13 residues. Germline V gives CDR1 MNHEY, CDR2 SVGAGI. V dropped 6 bases and J dropped 7 bases, with 10 bases sitting between them. The CDR3 coding sequence is TGTGCCAGCAGCCCAGCGAGGAATTCACCCCTCCACTTT. This codes for CASSPARNSPLHF.

The V gene is TRBV30, the J gene TRBJ1-1, with no clear D. V gave up 4 bases and J gave up 0 bases, with 9 bases separating them. Per the germline V gene, CDR1 is GTSNPN and CDR2 is SVGIG (reference sequence). The CDR3 has 13 amino acids. CDR3 nucleotide sequence: TGTGCCTGGACCTACCGTGTGAACACTGAAGCTTTCTTT. Encoded protein: CAWTYRVNTEAFF.

The genes are TRBV3-1 (or the pseudogene TRBV3-2) and TRBJ1-6, with a possible D match to TRBD1 (5 bases). Germline CDR1 and CDR2: LGHDT and YNNKEL (reference sequence). CDR3 size: 14 residues. Trimming pared 5 bases from V and 7 bases from J, leaving 12 bases between. CDR3: CASSGTGVNSPLHF. In DNA, the CDR3 is TGTGCCAGCAGCGGGACGGGAGTGAATTCACCCCTCCACTTT.

The gene calls are TRBV19 and TRBJ2-1, with 12 bases that match TRBD2. V shed 6 bases, J shed 8 bases, and the junction held 8 bases outside the gene matches. Germline CDR1 is LNHDA and CDR2 is SQIVND (reference sequence). The CDR3 loop spans 15 amino acids. The CDR3 DNA reads TGTGCCAGTAGGTCACTAGCGGGGGGTCTCTATGAGCAGTTCTTC. The encoded protein is CASRSLAGGLYEQFF.

This chain joins TRBV5-1 and TRBJ1-6; D is possibly TRBD1 (6 bases). Germline V gene sequence: CDR1 SGHRS, CDR2 YFSETQ. V lost 6 bases, J lost 7 bases, and 14 bases lay in between. The length of the CDR3 is 14 residues. CDR3 amino acids: CASKPGTKNSPLHF. CDR3 sequence (DNA): TGCGCCAGCAAACCTGGGACAAAGAATTCACCCCTCCACTTT. Variable domain in full (rest from reference TRBV5-1 and TRBJ1-6): KAGVTQTPRYLIKTRGQQVTLSCSPISGHRSVSWYQQTPGQGLQFLFEYFSETQRNKGNFPGRFSGRQFSNSRSEMNVSTLELGDSALYLCASKPGTKNSPLHFGNGTRLTVT.

The rearrangement uses TRBV5-4 and TRBJ2-2; TRBD2 aligns across 10 bases. Germline-derived CDR1 and CDR2 are SGHNT and YYREEE (reference sequence). V lost 3 bases, J lost 2 bases, and 1 base stayed unmatched. CDR3 length: 15 residues. The CDR3 sequence: CASSWTSGNTGELFF. The CDR3 DNA reads as TGTGCCAGCAGCTGGACTAGCGGCAACACCGGGGAGCTGTTTTTT.

The CDR3, as DNA: TGTGCCAGCAGCCCGGACACGGACTACGAGCAGTACTTC. It codes for CASSPDTDYEQYF. The rearrangement links TRBV5-4 to TRBJ2-7; D is perhaps TRBD1 (5 bases). This CDR3 has 13 amino acids. Trimming removed 4 bases at V and 3 bases at J, with 11 bases between. Per germline, CDR1 SGHNT and CDR2 YYREEE (reference sequence).

The J gene is TRBJ2-7, the V gene TRBV9; 8 bases agree with TRBD1. The CDR3 contains 14 residues. CDR1 and CDR2 (germline): SGDLS, YYNGEE. J lost 3 bases, V lost 5 bases, and 7 bases had no gene match. The CDR3 reads CASSAGTGFYEQYF. The DNA for the CDR3 is TGTGCCAGCAGTGCCGGGACAGGATTCTACGAGCAGTACTTC.

This rearrangement joins TRBV4-2 to TRBJ1-4, with 10 bases matching TRBD1. Germline lookup yields CDR1 LGHNA and CDR2 YNFKEQ. CDR3 length equals 19 residues. Losses at the gene ends were 1 base for V and 2 bases for J; bases not matched to a gene: 10. The CDR3 region has the DNA TGTGCCAGCAGCCAAGGCCGGGACAGGGGTTCTAGGACTAATGAAAAACTGTTTTTT. It translates to CASSQGRDRGSRTNEKLFF.

The chain recombines TRBV9 with TRBJ1-6; the match to TRBD1 covers 7 bases. Germline trimming cut 2 bases from V and 9 bases from J; bases unmatched to any gene: 8. The CDR3 has 15 residues. Germline V gene sequence: CDR1 SGDLS, CDR2 YYNGEE. DNA for the CDR3: TGTGCCAGCAGCGTGTTAGGGGGCGCAGGTTCACCCCTCCACTTT. Translated, it gives CASSVLGGAGSPLHF.

About this clone itself: The same CDR3 can be traced to other DNA sequences in this sample. The rearrangement joins TRBV27 to TRBJ2-1, with 7 positions matching TRBD2. The junction had 3 bases not matched to a gene; V was cut back by 2 bases and J by 2 bases. Germline V gene lookup returns CDR1 MNHEY and CDR2 SMNVEV (reference sequence). The CDR3 is 15 amino acids. CDR3 in DNA: TGTGCCAGCAGTTTAAGTGGGAGGGCCTACAATGAGCAGTTCTTC. It specifies CASSLSGRAYNEQFF.

V is TRBV29-1 and J is TRBJ1-1; no clear D. V shed 0 bases and J shed 1 base, with 6 bases lying between them. In germline, CDR1 is SQVTM, CDR2 ANQGSEA. The CDR3 is 13 amino acids. CDR3 nucleotides: TGCAGCGTTGAAGATCTATCGAACACTGAAGCTTTCTTT. It is translated as CSVEDLSNTEAFF.

This chain joins TRBV10-3 and TRBJ2-7; weak D call: TRBD2 (6 bases). The CDR3 is made up of 14 amino acids. The V end lost 6 bases, the J end lost 0 bases, and 12 bases lay between the germline ends. The germline V gene encodes CDR1 ENHRY and CDR2 SYGVKD. CDR3 sequence: CAISDWGDSYEQYF. The CDR3 DNA reads TGTGCCATCAGCGACTGGGGGGACTCCTACGAGCAGTACTTC.

The chain couples TRBV19 to TRBJ1-4, with TRBD1 matching 11 bases. V shed 5 bases, J shed 6 bases, and the junction held 2 bases outside the gene matches. The CDR3 covers 14 residues. Germline CDR1 reads LNHDA; CDR2 reads SQIVND (reference sequence). The CDR3 DNA follows: TGTGCCAGTAGTCTGGGACAGGGGGATGAAAAACTGTTTTTT. Translation: CASSLGQGDEKLFF.